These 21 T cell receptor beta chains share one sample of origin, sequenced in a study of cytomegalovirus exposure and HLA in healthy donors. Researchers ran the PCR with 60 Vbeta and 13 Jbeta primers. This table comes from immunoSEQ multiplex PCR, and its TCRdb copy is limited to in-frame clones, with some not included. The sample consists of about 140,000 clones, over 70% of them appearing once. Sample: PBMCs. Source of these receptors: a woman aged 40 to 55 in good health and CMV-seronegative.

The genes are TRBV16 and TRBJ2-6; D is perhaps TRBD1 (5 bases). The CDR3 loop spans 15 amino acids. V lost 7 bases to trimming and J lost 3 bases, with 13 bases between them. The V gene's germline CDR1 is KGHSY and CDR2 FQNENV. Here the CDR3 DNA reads TGTGCCAGCAAGAACCAGGGTGGTGGGGCCAACGTCCTGACTTTC. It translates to CASKNQGGGANVLTF.

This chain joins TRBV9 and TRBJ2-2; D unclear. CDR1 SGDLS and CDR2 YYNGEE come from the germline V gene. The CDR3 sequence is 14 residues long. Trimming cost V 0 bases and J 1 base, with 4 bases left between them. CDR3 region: CASSVGRNTGELFF. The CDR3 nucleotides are TGTGCCAGCAGCGTAGGTCGGAACACCGGGGAGCTGTTTTTT. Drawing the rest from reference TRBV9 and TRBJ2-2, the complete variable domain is DSGVTQTPKHLITATGQRVTLRCSPRSGDLSVYWYQQSLDQGLQFLIQYYNGEERAKGNILERFSAQQFPDLHSELNLSSLELGDSALYFCASSVGRNTGELFFGEGSRLTVL.

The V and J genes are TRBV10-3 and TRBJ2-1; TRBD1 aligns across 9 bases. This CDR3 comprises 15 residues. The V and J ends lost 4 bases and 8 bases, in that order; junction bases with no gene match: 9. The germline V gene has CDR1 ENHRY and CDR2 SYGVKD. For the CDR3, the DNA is TGTGCCATCAGTGCAGGGACAGGGTGGGGGGATGAGCAGTTCTTC. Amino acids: CAISAGTGWGDEQFF.

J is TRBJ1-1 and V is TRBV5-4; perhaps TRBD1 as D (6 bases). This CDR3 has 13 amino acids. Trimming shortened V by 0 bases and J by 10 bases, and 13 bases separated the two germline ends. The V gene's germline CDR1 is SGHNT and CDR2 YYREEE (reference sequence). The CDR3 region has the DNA TGTGCCAGCAGCTTGGAAGGGGTAGGGGGAGCTTTCTTT. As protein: CASSLEGVGGAFF.

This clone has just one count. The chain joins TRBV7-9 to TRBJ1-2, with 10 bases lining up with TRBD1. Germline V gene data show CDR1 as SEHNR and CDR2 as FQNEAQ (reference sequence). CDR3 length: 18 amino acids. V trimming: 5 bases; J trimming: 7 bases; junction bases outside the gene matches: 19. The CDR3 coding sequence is TGTGCCAGCAGCCCGAGCGGGGGACAGGGGTTCAGAAACGGTGGCTACACCTTC. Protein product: CASSPSGGQGFRNGGYTF.

CDR3 protein: CATRQGDIGTDTQYF. The CDR3 nucleotides read TGTGCCACACGGCAGGGGGATATTGGTACAGATACGCAGTATTTT. V is TRBV19 and J is TRBJ2-3; TRBD1 aligns across 7 bases. The CDR3 loop spans 15 amino acids. Germline trimming cut 10 bases from V and 3 bases from J; bases unmatched to any gene: 13. Germline lookup yields CDR1 LNHDA and CDR2 SQIVND (reference sequence). Full variable domain (rest looked up from reference TRBV19 and TRBJ2-3): DGGITQSPKYLFRKEGQNVTLSCEQNLNHDAMYWYRQDPGQGLRLIYYSQIVNDFQKGDIAEGYSVSREKKESFPLTVTSAQKNPTAFYLCATRQGDIGTDTQYFGPGTRLTVL.

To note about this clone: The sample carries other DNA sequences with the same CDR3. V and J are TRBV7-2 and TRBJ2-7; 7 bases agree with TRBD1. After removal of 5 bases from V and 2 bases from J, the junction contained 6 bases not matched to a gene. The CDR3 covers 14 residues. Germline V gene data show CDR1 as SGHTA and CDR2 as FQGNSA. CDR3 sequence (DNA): TGTGCCAGCAGCCTAAGACAGGGCCCCTACGAGCAGTACTTC. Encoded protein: CASSLRQGPYEQYF.

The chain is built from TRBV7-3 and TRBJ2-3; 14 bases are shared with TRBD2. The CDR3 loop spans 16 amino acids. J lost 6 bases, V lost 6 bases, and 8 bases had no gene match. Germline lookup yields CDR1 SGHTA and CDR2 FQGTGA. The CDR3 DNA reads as TGTGCCAGCAGTGCCCGGACTAGCGGGAGGATCGATACGCAGTATTTT. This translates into CASSARTSGRIDTQYF. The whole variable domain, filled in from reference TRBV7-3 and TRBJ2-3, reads GAGVSQTPSNKVTEKGKYVELRCDPISGHTALYWYRQSLGQGPEFLIYFQGTGAADDSGLPNDRFFAVRPEGSVSTLKIQRTERGDSAVYLCASSARTSGRIDTQYFGPGTRLTVL.

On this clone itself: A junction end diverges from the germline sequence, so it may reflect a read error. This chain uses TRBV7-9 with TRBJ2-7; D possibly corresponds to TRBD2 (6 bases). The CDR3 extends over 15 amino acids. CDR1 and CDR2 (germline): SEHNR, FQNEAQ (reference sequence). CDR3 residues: CSSSLFRGASYEQYF. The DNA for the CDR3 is TGTTCCAGCAGCTTATTCCGCGGGGCCTCCTACGAGCAGTACTTC.

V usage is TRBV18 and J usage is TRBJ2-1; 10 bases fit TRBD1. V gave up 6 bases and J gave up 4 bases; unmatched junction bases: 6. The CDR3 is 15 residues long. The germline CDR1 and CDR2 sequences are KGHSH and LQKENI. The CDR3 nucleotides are TGTGCCAGCTCGGCCGGACAGGGGGTTTACAATGAGCAGTTCTTC. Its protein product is CASSAGQGVYNEQFF. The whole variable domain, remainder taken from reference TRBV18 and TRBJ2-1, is NAGVMQNPRHLVRRRGQEARLRCSPMKGHSHVYWYRQLPEEGLKFMVYLQKENIIDESGMPKERFSAEFPKEGPSILRIQQVVRGDSAAYFCASSAGQGVYNEQFFGPGTRLTVL.

The CDR3 here is CASSYRGSNYGYTF. The CDR3 bases are TGTGCCAGCAGTTACAGGGGATCTAACTATGGCTACACCTTC. This sequence joins TRBV6-5 and TRBJ1-2, with D possibly TRBD1 on 5 matching bases. With 2 bases removed from V and 0 bases from J, the gap between germline ends came to 7 bases. The CDR3 has 14 residues. Per the germline V gene, CDR1 is MNHEY and CDR2 is SVGAGI.

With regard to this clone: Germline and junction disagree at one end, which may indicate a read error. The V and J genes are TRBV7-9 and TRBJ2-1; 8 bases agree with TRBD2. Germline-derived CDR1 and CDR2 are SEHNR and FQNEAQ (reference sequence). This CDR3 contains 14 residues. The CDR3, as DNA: TGTGCCAGCAGCCTAGCCGGGACTAGGGGCGGGCAGTTCTTC. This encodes CASSLAGTRGGQFF.

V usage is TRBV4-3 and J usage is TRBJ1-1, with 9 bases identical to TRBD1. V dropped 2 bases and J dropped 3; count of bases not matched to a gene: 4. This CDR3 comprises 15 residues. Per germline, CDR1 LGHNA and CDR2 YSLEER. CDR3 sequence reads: CASSQFGQGHTEAFF. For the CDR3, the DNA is TGCGCCAGCAGCCAATTCGGACAGGGGCACACTGAAGCTTTCTTT.

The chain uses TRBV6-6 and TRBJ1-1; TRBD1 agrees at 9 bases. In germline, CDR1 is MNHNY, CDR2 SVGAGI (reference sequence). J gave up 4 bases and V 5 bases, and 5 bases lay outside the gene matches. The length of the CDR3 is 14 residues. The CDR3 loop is CASSATGGGTEAFF. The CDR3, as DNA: TGTGCCAGCAGTGCGACAGGGGGGGGCACTGAAGCTTTCTTT.

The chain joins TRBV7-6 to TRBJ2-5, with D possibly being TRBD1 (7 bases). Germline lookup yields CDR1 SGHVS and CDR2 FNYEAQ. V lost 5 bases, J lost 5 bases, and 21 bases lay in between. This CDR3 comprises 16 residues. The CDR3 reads CASSERRDRPTETQYF. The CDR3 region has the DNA TGTGCCAGCAGCGAACGGCGGGACAGACCCACGGAGACCCAGTACTTC.

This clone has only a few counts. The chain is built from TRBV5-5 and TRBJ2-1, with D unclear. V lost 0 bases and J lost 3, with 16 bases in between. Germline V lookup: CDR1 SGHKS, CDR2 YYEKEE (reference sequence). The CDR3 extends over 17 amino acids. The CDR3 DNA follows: TGTGCCAGCAGCTTGGCCAGCAGCTATAGACTCTACAATGAGCAGTTCTTC. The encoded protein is CASSLASSYRLYNEQFF. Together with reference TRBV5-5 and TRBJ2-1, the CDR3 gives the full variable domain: DAGVTQSPTHLIKTRGQQVTLRCSPISGHKSVSWYQQVLGQGPQFIFQYYEKEERGRGNFPDRFSARQFPNYSSELNVNALLLGDSALYLCASSLASSYRLYNEQFFGPGTRLTVL.

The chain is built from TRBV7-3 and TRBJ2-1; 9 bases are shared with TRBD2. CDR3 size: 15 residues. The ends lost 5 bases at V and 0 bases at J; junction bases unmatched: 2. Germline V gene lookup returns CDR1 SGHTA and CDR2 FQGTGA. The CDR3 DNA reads TGTGCCAGCAGCCCACTAGCGGGCTCCTACAATGAGCAGTTCTTC. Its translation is CASSPLAGSYNEQFF.

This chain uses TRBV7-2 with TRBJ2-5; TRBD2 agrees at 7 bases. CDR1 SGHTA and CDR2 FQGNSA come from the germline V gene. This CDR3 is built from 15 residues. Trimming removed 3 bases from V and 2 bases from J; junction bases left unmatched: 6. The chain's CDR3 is CASSLGISGQETQYF. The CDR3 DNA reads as TGTGCCAGCAGCTTGGGGATTAGCGGGCAAGAGACCCAGTACTTC.

CDR3 in amino acids: CASSFSGVGYTF. The CDR3, as DNA: TGTGCCAGCAGCTTCTCGGGGGTCGGCTACACCTTC. The J gene is TRBJ1-2, the V gene TRBV11-3, with D possibly being TRBD1 (5 bases). CDR1 is SGHNT and CDR2 is YENEEA in the germline V gene. This CDR3 is 12 amino acids long. Trimming took 3 bases from V and 8 from J, leaving 10 bases between them.

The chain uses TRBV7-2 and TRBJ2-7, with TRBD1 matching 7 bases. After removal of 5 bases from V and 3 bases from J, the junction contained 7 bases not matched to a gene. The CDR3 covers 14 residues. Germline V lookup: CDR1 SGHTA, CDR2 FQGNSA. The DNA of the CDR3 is TGTGCCAGCAGCCGACAGGGCTCTCTCTACGAGCAGTACTTC. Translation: CASSRQGSLYEQYF.

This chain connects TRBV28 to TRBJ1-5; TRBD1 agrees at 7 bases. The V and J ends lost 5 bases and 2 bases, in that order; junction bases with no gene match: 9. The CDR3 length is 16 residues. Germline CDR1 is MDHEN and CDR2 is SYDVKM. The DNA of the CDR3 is TGTGCCAGCAGTACGGGTGACAGGGTAGGCAATCAGCCCCAGCATTTT. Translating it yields CASSTGDRVGNQPQHF.